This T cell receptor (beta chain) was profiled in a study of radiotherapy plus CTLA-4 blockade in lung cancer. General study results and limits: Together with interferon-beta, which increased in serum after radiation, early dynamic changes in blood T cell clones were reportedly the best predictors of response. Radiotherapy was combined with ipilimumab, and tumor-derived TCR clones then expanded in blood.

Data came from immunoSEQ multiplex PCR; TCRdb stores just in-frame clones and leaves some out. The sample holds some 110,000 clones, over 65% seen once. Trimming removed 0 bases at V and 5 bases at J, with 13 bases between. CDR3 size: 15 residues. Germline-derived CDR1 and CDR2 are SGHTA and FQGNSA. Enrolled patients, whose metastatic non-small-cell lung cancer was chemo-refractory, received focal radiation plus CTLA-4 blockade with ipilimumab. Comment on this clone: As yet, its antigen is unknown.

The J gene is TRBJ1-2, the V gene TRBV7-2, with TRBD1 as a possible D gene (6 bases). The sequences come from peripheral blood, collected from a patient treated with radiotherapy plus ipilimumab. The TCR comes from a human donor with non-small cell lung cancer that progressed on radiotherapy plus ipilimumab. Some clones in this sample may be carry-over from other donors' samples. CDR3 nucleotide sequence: TGTGCCAGCAGCTTAGCGCTAAGGGGGAGGTATGGCTACACCTTC. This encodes CASSLALRGRYGYTF.